This T cell receptor (beta chain) was obtained from a study of blood T cell repertoires in COVID-19. Participants came from around 25 US areas, aged roughly 18 to 100 years. Donors were grouped by their self-reported clinical history. V lost 3 bases, J lost 8 bases, and 14 bases lay in between. The germline V gene has CDR1 SEHNR and CDR2 FQNEAQ (reference sequence). The CDR3 consists of 14 residues. Methods used by the authors: Amplified reference gene primers provided the basis for estimating nucleated cell counts. The protocol was immunoSEQ multiplex PCR, while the TCRdb copy is restricted to in-frame clones and leaves out a portion. For V, J and clone size, that table is used; D and trimming come from the DNA. The data show a few hundred thousand clones, 87% seen once.

The sequence derives from a young woman who had recovered from COVID-19. The genes are TRBV7-9 and TRBJ2-1; D remains ambiguous. The sequencing sample was made of PBMCs or T cells enriched from blood (not recorded which). CDR3 bases: TGTGCCAGCAGCTTCCCAGGTAGTATTCATGAGCAGTTCTTC. This translates into CASSFPGSIHEQFF.